This T cell receptor beta chain was retrieved from a study of post-analysis software for immune sequencing data. Study in general: Relapsing-remitting, secondary progressive and progressive-relapsing multiple sclerosis courses were included. Study results and caveats: In patients, 4 to 6 TRBV segments were more frequent than in controls, with TRBV5-6, TRBV5-1 and TRBV20-1 among them.

Unique molecular identifiers were present in the TCR beta cDNA libraries. One entry per CDR3 protein results from TCRdb running MiXCR on the PCR reads. The repertoire consists of about 810,000 distinct CDR3 sequences, with about 53% occurring once and the leading ten covering roughly 4.4%. CDR3 length: 16 residues. Germline V gene data show CDR1 as SGHKS and CDR2 as YYEKEE (reference sequence). J was trimmed by 9 bases and V by 5 bases; bases with no gene match: 12. On this clonotype itself: The antigen is undetermined.

This chain joins TRBV5-5 and TRBJ2-1; the match to TRBD2 covers 12 bases. The sample taken for sequencing was blood. This TCR was recovered from a girl aged 10 to 17 with multiple sclerosis. In DNA, the CDR3 is TGTGCCAGCAGTCTCCCCGGACTAGCGGGAATAAGTGAGCAGTTCTTC. Its protein is CASSLPGLAGISEQFF.